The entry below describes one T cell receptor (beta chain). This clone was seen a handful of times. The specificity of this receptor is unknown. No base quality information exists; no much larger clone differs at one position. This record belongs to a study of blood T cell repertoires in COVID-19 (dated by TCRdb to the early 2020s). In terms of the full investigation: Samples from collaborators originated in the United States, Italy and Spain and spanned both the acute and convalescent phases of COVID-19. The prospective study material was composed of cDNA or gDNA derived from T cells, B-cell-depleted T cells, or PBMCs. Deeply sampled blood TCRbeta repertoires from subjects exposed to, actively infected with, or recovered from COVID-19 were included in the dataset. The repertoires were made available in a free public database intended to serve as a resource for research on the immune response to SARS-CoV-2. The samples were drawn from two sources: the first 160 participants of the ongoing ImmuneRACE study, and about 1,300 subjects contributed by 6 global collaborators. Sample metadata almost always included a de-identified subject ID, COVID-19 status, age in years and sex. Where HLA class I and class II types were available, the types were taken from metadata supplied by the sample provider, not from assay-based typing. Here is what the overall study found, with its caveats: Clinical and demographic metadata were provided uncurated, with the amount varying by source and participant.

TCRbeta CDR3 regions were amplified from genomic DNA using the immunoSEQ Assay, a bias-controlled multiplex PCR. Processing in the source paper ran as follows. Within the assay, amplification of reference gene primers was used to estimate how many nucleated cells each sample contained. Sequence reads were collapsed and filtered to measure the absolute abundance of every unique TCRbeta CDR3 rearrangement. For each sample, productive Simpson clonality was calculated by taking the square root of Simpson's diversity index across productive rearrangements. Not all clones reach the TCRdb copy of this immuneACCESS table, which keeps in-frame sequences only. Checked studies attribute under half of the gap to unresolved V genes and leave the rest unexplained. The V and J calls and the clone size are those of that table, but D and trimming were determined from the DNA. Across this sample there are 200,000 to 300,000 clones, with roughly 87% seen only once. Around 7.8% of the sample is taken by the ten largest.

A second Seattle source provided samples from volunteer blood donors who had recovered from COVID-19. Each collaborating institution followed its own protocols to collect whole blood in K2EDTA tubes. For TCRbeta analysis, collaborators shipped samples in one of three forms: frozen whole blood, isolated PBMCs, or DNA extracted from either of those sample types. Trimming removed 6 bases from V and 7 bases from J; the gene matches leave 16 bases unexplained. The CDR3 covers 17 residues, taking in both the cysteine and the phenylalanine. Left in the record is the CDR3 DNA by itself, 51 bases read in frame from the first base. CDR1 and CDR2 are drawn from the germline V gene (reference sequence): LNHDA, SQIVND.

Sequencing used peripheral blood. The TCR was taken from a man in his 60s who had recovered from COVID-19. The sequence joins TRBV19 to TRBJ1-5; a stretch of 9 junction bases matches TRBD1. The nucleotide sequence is TGTGCCAGTAGCCCCCATCCGGGACAGGGAATAAGACAGCCCCAGCATTTT. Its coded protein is CASSPHPGQGIRQPQHF.